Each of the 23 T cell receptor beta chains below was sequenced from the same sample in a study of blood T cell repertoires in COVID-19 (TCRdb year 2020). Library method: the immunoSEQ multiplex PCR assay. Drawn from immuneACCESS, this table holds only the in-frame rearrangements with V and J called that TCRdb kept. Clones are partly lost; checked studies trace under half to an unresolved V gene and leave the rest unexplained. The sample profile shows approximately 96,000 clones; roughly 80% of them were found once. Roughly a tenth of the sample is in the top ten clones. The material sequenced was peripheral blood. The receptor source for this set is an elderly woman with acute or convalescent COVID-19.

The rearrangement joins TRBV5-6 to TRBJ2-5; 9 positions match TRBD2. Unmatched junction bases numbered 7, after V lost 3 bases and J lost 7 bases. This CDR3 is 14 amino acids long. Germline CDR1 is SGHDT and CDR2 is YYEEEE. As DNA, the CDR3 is TGTGCCAGCAGCTCCCGCGGGGGGGCGGGGACCCAGTACTTC. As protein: CASSSRGGAGTQYF. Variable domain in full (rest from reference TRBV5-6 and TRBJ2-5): DAGVTQSPTHLIKTRGQQVTLRCSPKSGHDTVSWYQQALGQGPQFIFQYYEEEERQRGNFPDRFSGHQFPNYSSELNVNALLLGDSALYLCASSSRGGAGTQYFGPGTRLLVL.

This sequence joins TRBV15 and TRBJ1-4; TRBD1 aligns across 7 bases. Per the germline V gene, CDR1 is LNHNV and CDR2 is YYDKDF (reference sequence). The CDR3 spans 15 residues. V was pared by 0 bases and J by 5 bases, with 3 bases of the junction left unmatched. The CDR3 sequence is CATSREPGQNEKLFF. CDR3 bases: TGTGCCACCAGCAGAGAACCGGGACAGAATGAAAAACTGTTTTTT. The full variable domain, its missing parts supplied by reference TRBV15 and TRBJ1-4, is DAMVIQNPRYQVTQFGKPVTLSCSQTLNHNVMYWYQQKSSQAPKLLFHYYDKDFNNEADTPDNFQSRRPNTSFCFLDIRSPGLGDTAMYLCATSREPGQNEKLFFGSGTQLSVL.

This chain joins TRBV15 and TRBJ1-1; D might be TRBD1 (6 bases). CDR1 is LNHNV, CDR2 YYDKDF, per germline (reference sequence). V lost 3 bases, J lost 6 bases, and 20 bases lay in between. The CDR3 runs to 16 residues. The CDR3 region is CATSSDRLEKDAEAFF. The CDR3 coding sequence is TGTGCCACCAGCAGCGACAGGCTGGAGAAGGACGCTGAAGCTTTCTTT.

Written as DNA, the CDR3 is TGTGCCAGCAGTTCAAGACAGAAAGTGGCAGATACGCAGTATTTT. This gives the protein CASSSRQKVADTQYF. V gene TRBV6-2 or TRBV6-3 combines with J gene TRBJ2-3, with D tentatively TRBD1 (5 bases). The CDR3 contains 15 residues. V was trimmed by 4 bases and J by 4 bases, leaving 15 bases between them. Germline CDR1 reads MNHEY; CDR2 reads SVGEGT.

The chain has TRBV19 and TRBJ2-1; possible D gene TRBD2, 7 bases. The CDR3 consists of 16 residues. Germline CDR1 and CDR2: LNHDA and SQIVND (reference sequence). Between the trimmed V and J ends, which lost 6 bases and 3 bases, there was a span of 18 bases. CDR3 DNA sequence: TGTGCCAGTAGCCGTCGGGGGGACACCCTCTACAATGAGCAGTTCTTC. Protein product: CASSRRGDTLYNEQFF.

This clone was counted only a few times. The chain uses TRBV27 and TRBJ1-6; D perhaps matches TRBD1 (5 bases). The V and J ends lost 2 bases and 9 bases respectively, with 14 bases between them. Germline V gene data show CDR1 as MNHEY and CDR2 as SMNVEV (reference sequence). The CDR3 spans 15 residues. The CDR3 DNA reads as TGTGCCAGCAGTTTAGGGGGACGGGAGGGTTCACCCCTCCACTTT. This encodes CASSLGGREGSPLHF.

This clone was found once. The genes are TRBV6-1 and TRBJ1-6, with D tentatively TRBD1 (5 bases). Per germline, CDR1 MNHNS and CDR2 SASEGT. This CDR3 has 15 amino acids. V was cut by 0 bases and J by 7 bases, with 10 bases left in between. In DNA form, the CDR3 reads TGTGCCAGCAGTGAAGCTAGCCAGGGAAATTCACCCCTCCACTTT. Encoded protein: CASSEASQGNSPLHF.

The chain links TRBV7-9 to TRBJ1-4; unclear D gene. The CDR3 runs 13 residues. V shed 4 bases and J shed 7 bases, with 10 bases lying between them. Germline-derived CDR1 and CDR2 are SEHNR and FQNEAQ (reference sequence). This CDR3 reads CASSSEKAEKLFF. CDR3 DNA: TGTGCCAGCAGCTCCGAAAAAGCTGAAAAACTGTTTTTT.

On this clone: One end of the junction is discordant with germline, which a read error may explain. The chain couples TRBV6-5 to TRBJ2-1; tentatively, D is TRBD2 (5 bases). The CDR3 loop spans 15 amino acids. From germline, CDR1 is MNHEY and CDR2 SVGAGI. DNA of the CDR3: TGTGCCAGCAGCCGTAGCGAGAGCTCCTACAATGGGCAGTTCTTC. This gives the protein CASSRSESSYNGQFF.

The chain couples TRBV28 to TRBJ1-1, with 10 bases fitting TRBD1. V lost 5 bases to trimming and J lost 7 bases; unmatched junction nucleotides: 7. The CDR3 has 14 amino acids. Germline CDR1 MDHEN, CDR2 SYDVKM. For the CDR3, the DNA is TGTGCCAGCAGTGCCTCCCGGGACAGGGGTGAAGCTTTCTTT. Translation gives CASSASRDRGEAFF.

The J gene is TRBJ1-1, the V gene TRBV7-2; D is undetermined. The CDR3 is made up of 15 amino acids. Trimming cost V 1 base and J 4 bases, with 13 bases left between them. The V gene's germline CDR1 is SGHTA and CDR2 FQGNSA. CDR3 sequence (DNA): TGTGCCAGCAGCTTAGTCGTGGGCACCCGCACTGAAGCTTTCTTT. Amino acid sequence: CASSLVVGTRTEAFF.

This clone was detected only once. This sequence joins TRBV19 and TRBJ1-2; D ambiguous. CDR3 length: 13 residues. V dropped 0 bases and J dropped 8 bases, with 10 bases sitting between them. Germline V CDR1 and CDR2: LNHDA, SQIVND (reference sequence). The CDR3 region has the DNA TGTGCCAGTAGTATAGACCGCATCCGGGGCTACACCTTC. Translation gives CASSIDRIRGYTF.

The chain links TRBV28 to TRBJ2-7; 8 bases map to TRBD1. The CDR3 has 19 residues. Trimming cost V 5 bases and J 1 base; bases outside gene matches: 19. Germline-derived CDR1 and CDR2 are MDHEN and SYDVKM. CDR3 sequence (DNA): TGTGCCAGCAGTAACGACCGAGGACAGGGTACCTTGGGGTCCTACGAGCAGTACGTC. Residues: CASSNDRGQGTLGSYEQYV.

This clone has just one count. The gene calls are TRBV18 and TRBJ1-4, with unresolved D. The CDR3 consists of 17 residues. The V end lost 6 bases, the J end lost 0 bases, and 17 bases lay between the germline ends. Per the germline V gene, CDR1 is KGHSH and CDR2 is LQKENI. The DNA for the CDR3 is TGTGCCAGCTCTCCTGGCGGCCCCTCCTCAACTAATGAAAAACTGTTTTTT. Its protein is CASSPGGPSSTNEKLFF.

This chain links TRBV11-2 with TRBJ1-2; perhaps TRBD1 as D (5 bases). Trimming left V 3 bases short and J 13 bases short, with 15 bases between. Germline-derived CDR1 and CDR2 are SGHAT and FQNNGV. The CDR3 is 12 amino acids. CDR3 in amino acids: CASSFRGDPGTF. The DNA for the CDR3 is TGTGCCAGCAGCTTCCGCGGGGACCCGGGCACCTTC. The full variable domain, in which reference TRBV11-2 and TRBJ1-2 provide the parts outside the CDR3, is EAGVAQSPRYKIIEKRQSVAFWCNPISGHATLYWYQQILGQGPKLLIQFQNNGVVDDSQLPKDRFSAERLKGVDSTLKIQPAKLEDSAVYLCASSFRGDPGTFGSGTRLTVV.

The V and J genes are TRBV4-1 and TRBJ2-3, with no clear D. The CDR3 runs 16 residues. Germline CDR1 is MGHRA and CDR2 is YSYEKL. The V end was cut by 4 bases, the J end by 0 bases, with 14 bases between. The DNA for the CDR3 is TGCGCCAGCAGCCCCGAGCCGGCTAGAAGCACAGATACGCAGTATTTT. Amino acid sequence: CASSPEPARSTDTQYF.

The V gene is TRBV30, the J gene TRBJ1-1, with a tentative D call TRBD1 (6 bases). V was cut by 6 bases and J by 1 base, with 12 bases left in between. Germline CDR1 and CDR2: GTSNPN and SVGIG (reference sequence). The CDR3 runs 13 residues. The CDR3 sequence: CACMRGQNTEAFF. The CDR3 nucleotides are TGTGCCTGCATGAGGGGACAGAACACTGAAGCTTTCTTT. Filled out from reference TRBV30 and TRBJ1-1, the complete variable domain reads SQTIHQWPATLVQPVGSPLSLECTVEGTSNPNLYWYRQAAGRGLQLLFYSVGIGQISSEVPQNLSASRPQDRQFILSSKKLLLSDSGFYLCACMRGQNTEAFFGQGTRLTVV.

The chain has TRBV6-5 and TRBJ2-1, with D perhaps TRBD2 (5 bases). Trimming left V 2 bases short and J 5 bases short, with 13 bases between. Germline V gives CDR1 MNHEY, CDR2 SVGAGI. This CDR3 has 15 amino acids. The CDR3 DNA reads TGTGCCAGCAGTTACACTACCGGGATTGACAATGAGCAGTTCTTC. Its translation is CASSYTTGIDNEQFF.

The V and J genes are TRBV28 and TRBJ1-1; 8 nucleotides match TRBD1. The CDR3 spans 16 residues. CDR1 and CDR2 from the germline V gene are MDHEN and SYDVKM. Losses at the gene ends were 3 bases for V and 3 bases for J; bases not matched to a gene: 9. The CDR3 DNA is TGTGCCAGCAGTTTCTGGACAGGGAAGTTGGACACTGAAGCTTTCTTT. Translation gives CASSFWTGKLDTEAFF.

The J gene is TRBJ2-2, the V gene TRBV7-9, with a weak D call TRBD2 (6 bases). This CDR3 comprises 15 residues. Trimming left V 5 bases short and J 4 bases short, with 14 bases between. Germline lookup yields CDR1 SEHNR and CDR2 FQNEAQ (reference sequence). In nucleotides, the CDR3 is TGTGCCAGCAGCACCTCGCCCGGGGGCACCGGGGAGCTGTTTTTT. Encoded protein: CASSTSPGGTGELFF.

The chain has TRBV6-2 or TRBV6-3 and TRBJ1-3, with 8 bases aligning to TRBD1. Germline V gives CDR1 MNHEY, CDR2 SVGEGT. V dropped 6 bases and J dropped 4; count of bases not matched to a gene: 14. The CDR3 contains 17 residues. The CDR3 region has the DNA TGTGCCAGCAGCCCTGACAGGGGAGAGGCCCGAGGAAACACCATATATTTT. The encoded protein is CASSPDRGEARGNTIYF.

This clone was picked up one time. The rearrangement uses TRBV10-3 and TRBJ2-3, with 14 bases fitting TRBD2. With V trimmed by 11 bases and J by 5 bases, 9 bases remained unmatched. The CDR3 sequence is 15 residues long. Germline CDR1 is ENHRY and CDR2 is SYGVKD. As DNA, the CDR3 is TGTGCCCTTGGGACTAGCGGGGGTTCGGTAGATACGCAGTATTTT. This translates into CALGTSGGSVDTQYF.

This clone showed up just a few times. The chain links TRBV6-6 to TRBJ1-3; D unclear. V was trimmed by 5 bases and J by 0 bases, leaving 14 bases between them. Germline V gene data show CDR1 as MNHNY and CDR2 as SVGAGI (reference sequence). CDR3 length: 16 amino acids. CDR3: CASSPPGSYSGNTIYF. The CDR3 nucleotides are TGTGCCAGCAGTCCCCCGGGGTCCTACTCTGGAAACACCATATATTTT.